These 14 T cell receptor beta chains came from one sample sequenced in a study of blood T cells in healthy people across ages. Combining a sample-barcoded 5' primer with a J-beta primer mix, a second PCR ran for roughly 7 to 12 cycles. Each CDR3 protein is one row after TCRdb ran MiXCR on the 5' RACE reads. This table holds roughly 930,000 distinct CDR3 sequences, about 48% found once. The specimen was blood. These receptors were obtained from a man aged 25-45 years in good health.

As for this clonotype: Sequence at one end of the junction differs from germline and may be a read error. The chain joins TRBV11-2 to TRBJ2-1; no firm D call. Germline CDR1 reads SGHAT; CDR2 reads FQNNGV. The CDR3 loop spans 14 amino acids. The CDR3 loop is CAGSPLSRYNEQFF. The CDR3 DNA sequence: TGTGCCGGCAGCCCCCTGTCGCGCTACAATGAGCAGTTCTTC.

The chain has TRBV7-9 and TRBJ2-5, with D perhaps given as TRBD1 or TRBD2 (5 bases each). Germline V gene sequence: CDR1 SEHNR, CDR2 FQNEAQ (reference sequence). CDR3 length: 16 amino acids. V lost 1 base, J lost 1 base, and 13 bases lay in between. The CDR3 reads CASSLVPTGPQETQYF. In DNA form, the CDR3 reads TGTGCCAGCAGCTTAGTTCCGACGGGGCCCCAAGAGACCCAGTACTTC.

The CDR3 loop reads CASSTMQETQYF. CDR3 sequence (DNA): TGTGCCAGCAGCACGATGCAAGAGACCCAGTACTTC. The chain combines TRBV7-9 with TRBJ2-5; D unresolved. Per the germline V gene, CDR1 is SEHNR and CDR2 is FQNEAQ (reference sequence). This CDR3 has 12 residues. V lost 5 bases and J lost 2, with 6 bases in between. Together with reference TRBV7-9 and TRBJ2-5, the CDR3 gives the full variable domain: DTGVSQNPRHKITKRGQNVTFRCDPISEHNRLYWYRQTLGQGPEFLTYFQNEAQLEKSRLLSDRFSAERPKGSFSTLEIQRTEQGDSAMYLCASSTMQETQYFGPGTRLLVL.

V and J are TRBV4-2 and TRBJ2-2, with 8 bases lining up with TRBD2. Trimming cost V 4 bases and J 1 base; bases outside gene matches: 5. Germline V gives CDR1 LGHNA, CDR2 YNFKEQ. This CDR3 is built from 16 residues. The CDR3, as DNA: TGTGCCAGCAGCCGCGCAGGGACTAGGAACACCGGGGAGCTGTTTTTT. This codes for CASSRAGTRNTGELFF.

The chain couples TRBV20-1 to TRBJ2-7; D call uncertain. Trimming removed 5 bases from V and 6 bases from J, with 14 bases in between. Germline loops: CDR1 DFQATT, CDR2 SNEGSKA (reference sequence). This CDR3 comprises 12 residues. For the CDR3, the DNA is TGCAGTGCTGTCGAACAGTTGACCGAGCAGTACTTC. It encodes CSAVEQLTEQYF.

The chain joins TRBV4-3 to TRBJ2-3, with TRBD1 as a possible D gene (6 bases). Per the germline V gene, CDR1 is LGHNA and CDR2 is YSLEER. V shed 0 bases and J shed 0 bases, with 13 bases lying between them. The length of the CDR3 is 17 residues. The CDR3 DNA follows: TGCGCCAGCAGCCAAGATTTCGGACAGCGTAGCACAGATACGCAGTATTTT. Protein product: CASSQDFGQRSTDTQYF.

The chain employs TRBV25-1 and TRBJ2-1; D unclear. Per the germline V gene, CDR1 is MGHDK and CDR2 is SYGVNS. The CDR3 has 14 amino acids. Trimming took 4 bases from V and 9 from J, leaving 16 bases between them. Here the CDR3 reads CASSVGRSGGEQFF. The CDR3 DNA reads TGTGCCAGCAGTGTCGGCAGGTCGGGTGGTGAGCAGTTCTTC.

The chain employs TRBV6-5 and TRBJ2-2; 10 nucleotides agree with TRBD1. J lost 6 bases, V lost 6 bases, and 10 bases had no gene match. CDR1 MNHEY and CDR2 SVGAGI come from the germline V gene. This CDR3 has 16 amino acids. The CDR3 loop is CASRRTGTGVPGELFF. The CDR3 DNA reads TGTGCCAGCAGGAGAACCGGGACAGGGGTACCCGGGGAGCTGTTTTTT.

The sample holds many counts of this clonotype. The chain links TRBV6-2 or TRBV6-3 to TRBJ1-5, with D perhaps TRBD1 (5 bases). Germline values: CDR1 MNHEY, CDR2 SVGEGT. Between the trimmed V and J ends, which lost 6 bases and 3 bases, there was a span of 12 bases. The CDR3 is 14 amino acids. CDR3 nucleotide sequence: TGTGCCAGCAGACGGGACGCCCCCAATCAGCCCCAGCATTTT. It specifies CASRRDAPNQPQHF.

The CDR3 sequence is CSVETEQGNSYEQYF. The DNA of the CDR3 is TGCAGCGTTGAGACTGAACAGGGGAACTCCTACGAGCAGTACTTC. The chain employs TRBV29-1 and TRBJ2-7; 7 nucleotides agree with TRBD1. This CDR3 has 15 residues. CDR1 and CDR2 (germline): SQVTM, ANQGSEA. V shed 3 bases, J shed 0 bases, and the junction held 8 bases outside the gene matches.

This clonotype was picked up a small number of times. This rearrangement joins TRBV6-5 to TRBJ2-5, with 7 bases that match TRBD2. With V trimmed by 6 bases and J by 4 bases, 5 bases remained unmatched. Germline V gene sequence: CDR1 MNHEY, CDR2 SVGAGI. The length of the CDR3 is 13 residues. The CDR3 loop reads CASRRLAGETQYF. In DNA form, the CDR3 reads TGTGCCAGCAGGCGACTAGCCGGAGAGACCCAGTACTTC.

The chain is built from TRBV7-8 and TRBJ1-2; possibly TRBD1 for D (5 bases). The CDR3 length is 12 residues. V dropped 8 bases and J dropped 4 bases, with 11 bases sitting between them. Germline CDR1 reads SGHVS; CDR2 reads FQNEAQ. Written as DNA, the CDR3 is TGTGCCAGCCGGGGGGAGGGCTATGGCTACACCTTC. It yields the protein CASRGEGYGYTF.

This clonotype has just a few counts. V is TRBV20-1 and J is TRBJ1-2; possible D gene TRBD1, 5 bases. CDR3 length: 12 amino acids. V was cut by 1 base and J by 5 bases, with 8 bases left in between. The germline CDR1 and CDR2 sequences are DFQATT and SNEGSKA (reference sequence). CDR3 DNA sequence: TGCAGTGCTAGAGGACAGAGTTATGGCTACACCTTC. Amino acid sequence: CSARGQSYGYTF.

The chain has TRBV29-1 and TRBJ1-2; D gene ambiguous. V shed 6 bases and J shed 2 bases, with 4 bases lying between them. The CDR3 loop spans 10 amino acids. CDR1 is SQVTM, CDR2 ANQGSEA, per germline. The CDR3 coding sequence is TGCAGCGTAGGAAACTATGGCTACACCTTC. This encodes CSVGNYGYTF.